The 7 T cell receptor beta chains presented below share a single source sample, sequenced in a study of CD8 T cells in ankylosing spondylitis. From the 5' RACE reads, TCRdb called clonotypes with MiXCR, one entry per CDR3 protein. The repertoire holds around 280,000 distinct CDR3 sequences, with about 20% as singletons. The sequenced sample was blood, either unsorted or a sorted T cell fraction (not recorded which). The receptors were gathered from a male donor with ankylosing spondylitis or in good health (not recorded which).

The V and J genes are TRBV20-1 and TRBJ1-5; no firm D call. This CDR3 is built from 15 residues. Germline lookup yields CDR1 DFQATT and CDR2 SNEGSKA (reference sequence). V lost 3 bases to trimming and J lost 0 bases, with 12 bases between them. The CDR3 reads CSASEGSYSNQPQHF. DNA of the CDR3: TGCAGTGCTAGTGAGGGTAGCTATAGCAATCAGCCCCAGCATTTT.

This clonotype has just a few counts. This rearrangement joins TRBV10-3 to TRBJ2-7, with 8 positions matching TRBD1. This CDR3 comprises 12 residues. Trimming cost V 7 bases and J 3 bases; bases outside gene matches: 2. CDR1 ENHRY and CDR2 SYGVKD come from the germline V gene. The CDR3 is CAIIGTGYEQYV. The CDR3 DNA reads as TGTGCCATCATTGGGACAGGCTACGAGCAGTACGTC.

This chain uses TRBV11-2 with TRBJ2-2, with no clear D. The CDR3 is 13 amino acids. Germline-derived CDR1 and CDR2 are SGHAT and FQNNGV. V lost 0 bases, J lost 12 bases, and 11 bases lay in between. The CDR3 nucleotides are TGTGCCAGCAGCTTAGATGCAATCGGACAGCTGTTTTTT. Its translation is CASSLDAIGQLFF. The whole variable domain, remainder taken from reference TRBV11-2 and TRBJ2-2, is EAGVAQSPRYKIIEKRQSVAFWCNPISGHATLYWYQQILGQGPKLLIQFQNNGVVDDSQLPKDRFSAERLKGVDSTLKIQPAKLEDSAVYLCASSLDAIGQLFFGEGSRLTVL.

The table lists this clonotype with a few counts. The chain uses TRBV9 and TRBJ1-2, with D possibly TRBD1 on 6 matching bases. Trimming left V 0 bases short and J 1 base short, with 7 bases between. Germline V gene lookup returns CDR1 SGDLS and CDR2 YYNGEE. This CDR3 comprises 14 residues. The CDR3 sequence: CASSVEGGNYGYTF. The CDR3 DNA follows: TGTGCCAGCAGCGTAGAGGGGGGTAACTATGGCTACACCTTC.

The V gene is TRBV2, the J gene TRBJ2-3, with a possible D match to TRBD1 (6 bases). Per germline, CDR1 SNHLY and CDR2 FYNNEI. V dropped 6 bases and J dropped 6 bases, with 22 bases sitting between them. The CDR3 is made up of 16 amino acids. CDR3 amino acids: CASRRQVGLSDDTQYF. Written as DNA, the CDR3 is TGTGCCAGCAGAAGACAGGTTGGGTTATCGGATGATACGCAGTATTTT. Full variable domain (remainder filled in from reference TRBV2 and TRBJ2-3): EPEVTQTPSHQVTQMGQEVILRCVPISNHLYFYWYRQILGQKVEFLVSFYNNEISEKSEIFDDQFSVERPDGSNFTLKIRSTKLEDSAMYFCASRRQVGLSDDTQYFGPGTRLTVL.

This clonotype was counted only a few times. The CDR3 nucleotides read TGCAGTGCTAGAGGGCAGGACTACGAGCAGTACGTC. It yields the protein CSARGQDYEQYV. The chain carries TRBV20-1 and TRBJ2-7, with D hard to call. This CDR3 comprises 12 residues. Looked up from germline, CDR1 is DFQATT and CDR2 is SNEGSKA (reference sequence). V dropped 1 base and J dropped 3 bases, with 7 bases sitting between them.

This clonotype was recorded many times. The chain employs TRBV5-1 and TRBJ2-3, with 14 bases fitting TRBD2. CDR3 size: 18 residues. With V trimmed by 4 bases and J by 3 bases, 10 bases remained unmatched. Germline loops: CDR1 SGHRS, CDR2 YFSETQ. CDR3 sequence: CASSGFPGLAGETDTQYF. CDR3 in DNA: TGCGCCAGCAGCGGTTTCCCGGGACTAGCGGGAGAAACAGATACGCAGTATTTT.